The next 4 T cell receptor beta chains were all read from a single sample in a study of blood T cell repertoires in COVID-19. Produced via immunoSEQ multiplex PCR; TCRdb's table is partial and in-frame only. The repertoire includes approximately 200,000 clones, around nine tenths of them detected once, and 5.5% to 8% sits in the top ten. The sequencing input was peripheral blood. The receptor set was obtained from a man in his 60s who had recovered from COVID-19.

The chain is built from TRBV29-1 and TRBJ1-4; D is uncertain. V lost 4 bases, J lost 5 bases, and 17 bases lay in between. The CDR3 has 15 residues. Per the germline V gene, CDR1 is SQVTM and CDR2 is ANQGSEA. Here the CDR3 DNA reads TGCAGCGTTGGAGGCATGTTCAAGAACAATGAAAAACTGTTTTTT. It encodes CSVGGMFKNNEKLFF.

CDR3 DNA: TGTGGAACCAGGGCTAGCGGGAGAAAGGGGATCTCCTACGAGCAGTACTTC. This encodes CGTRASGRKGISYEQYF. The V gene is TRBV25-1, the J gene TRBJ2-7; 10 bases are a match to TRBD2. Looked up from germline, CDR1 is MGHDK and CDR2 is SYGVNS. The CDR3 is 17 residues long.

V and J are TRBV5-1 and TRBJ2-2; no reliable D call. The CDR3 is 13 residues long. V was pared by 7 bases and J by 4 bases, with 11 bases between. Germline V gene lookup returns CDR1 SGHRS and CDR2 YFSETQ. The CDR3 DNA follows: TGCGCCAGCCAAGAGAGCGTCACCGGGGAGCTGTTTTTT. Translation gives CASQESVTGELFF.

This rearrangement joins TRBV3-1 (or the pseudogene TRBV3-2) to TRBJ1-5; 8 bases line up with TRBD1. From germline, CDR1 is LGHDT and CDR2 YNNKEL (reference sequence). V was pared by 3 bases and J by 6 bases, with 7 bases of the junction left unmatched. The CDR3 sequence is 15 residues long. CDR3 region: CASSQTGVNGQPQHF. CDR3 DNA sequence: TGTGCCAGCAGCCAGACAGGGGTAAATGGTCAGCCCCAGCATTTT.